The 6 T cell receptor beta chains below all came from one sample that was sequenced in a study of OX40 agonist ivuxolimab in advanced cancers. Sequencing used immunoSEQ multiplex PCR; TCRdb keeps in-frame clones, though not all of them. The sample contains tens of thousands of clones, around 86% of which appear only once. Sequences were derived from CD4+ or CD8+ T cells sorted from blood, sampled in a trial of the OX40 agonist ivuxolimab. The receptors originated from an adult with an advanced solid tumor such as melanoma, head and neck, liver or kidney cancer.

The chain joins TRBV6-5 to TRBJ1-1; D possibly corresponds to TRBD1 (5 bases). Germline V gene sequence: CDR1 MNHEY, CDR2 SVGAGI. This CDR3 is built from 12 residues. V lost 6 bases and J 7 bases, leaving 12 bases between the germline ends. The CDR3 is CASSNTGIEAFF. CDR3 DNA sequence: TGTGCCAGCAGCAATACAGGCATTGAAGCTTTCTTT.

This clone came up a few times. V and J are TRBV19 and TRBJ1-2; 7 bases line up with TRBD1. Germline-derived CDR1 and CDR2 are LNHDA and SQIVND (reference sequence). Germline trimming cut 7 bases from V and 4 bases from J; bases unmatched to any gene: 6. There are 13 residues in the CDR3. CDR3 sequence: CASNPRGLYGYTF. CDR3 DNA sequence: TGTGCCAGTAACCCAAGGGGGCTCTATGGCTACACCTTC.

V usage is TRBV28 and J usage is TRBJ2-5, with D perhaps matching TRBD1 or TRBD2 (7 bases each). Germline V gives CDR1 MDHEN, CDR2 SYDVKM. The CDR3 consists of 13 residues. V lost 8 bases to trimming and J lost 5 bases, with 15 bases between them. Here the CDR3 reads CASGSGGGETQYF. The CDR3, as DNA: TGTGCCAGCGGCTCAGGGGGAGGGGAGACCCAGTACTTC.

With respect to this clone: One junction end does not reproduce the germline sequence, and a read error may be involved. The genes are TRBV7-8 and TRBJ2-7; 8 nucleotides align to TRBD2. Germline V gene sequence: CDR1 SGHVS, CDR2 FQNEAQ. The CDR3 is 16 residues long. CDR3 in DNA: TGTGCCGGCAGCCCGTCCGCCGGGACTAGTACCTACGAGCAGTACTTC. Translation gives CAGSPSAGTSTYEQYF.

This rearrangement joins TRBV28 to TRBJ1-2, with D hard to call. Trimming stripped 5 bases from V and 10 bases from J, with 20 bases between. CDR3 length: 14 amino acids. Per germline, CDR1 MDHEN and CDR2 SYDVKM. Here the CDR3 reads CASSPTGRLRIYTF. CDR3 DNA: TGTGCCAGCAGTCCAACCGGCAGGTTAAGAATCTACACCTTC.

This chain uses TRBV13 with TRBJ2-2, with D possibly TRBD2 on 5 matching bases. Deletions cut 2 bases from V and 8 bases from J, with 15 bases between. The CDR3 sequence is 15 residues long. CDR1 is PRHDT and CDR2 is FYEKMQ in the germline V gene (reference sequence). The CDR3 DNA reads TGTGCCAGCAGCTTACTCGGGCAGCCGGGGGGGGAGCTGTTTTTT. Amino acid sequence: CASSLLGQPGGELFF. Supplemented by reference TRBV13 and TRBJ2-2, the full variable domain reads AAGVIQSPRHLIKEKRETATLKCYPIPRHDTVYWYQQGPGQDPQFLISFYEKMQSDKGSIPDRFSAQQFSDYHSELNMSSLELGDSALYFCASSLLGQPGGELFFGEGSRLTVL.